Sequencing of this TCR beta chain was carried out in a study of immune evolution from preneoplasia to lung adenocarcinoma. Patients had resection in Japan or China between about 2014 and 2018. With regard to this clone: What it recognizes is unknown.

TCRdb's copy holds only in-frame clones and misses some; the assay was immunoSEQ multiplex PCR. The sample lists some 5,600 clones; about four fifths were seen once. Trimming shortened V by 3 bases and J by 3 bases, and 8 bases separated the two germline ends. There are 13 residues in the CDR3. In germline, CDR1 is SGHAT, CDR2 FQDESV (reference sequence). Regarding the study as a whole: Normal lung had highest clonality; later lesions appeared denser, more diverse. Top clone frequencies peaked in normal lung, apparently declining through invasive adenocarcinoma.

The chain recombines TRBV11-1 with TRBJ1-1, with D tentatively TRBD1 (5 bases). The sequence came from a person aged 50 to 70 with lung adenocarcinoma. Sequenced input: FFPE normal lung tissue adjacent to the tumor. The CDR3 DNA sequence: TGTGCCAGCAGCTTCAGGGTTGACACTGAAGCTTTCTTT. Its translation: CASSFRVDTEAFF.